Shown below are 32 T cell receptor beta chains from a single sample sequenced in a study of a mutant IDH1 vaccine in newly diagnosed glioma. No antigen is known for these receptors. Data came from immunoSEQ multiplex PCR; TCRdb stores just in-frame clones and leaves some out. The sample has roughly 57,000 clones, roughly 90% seen once. Described time point: week 11, during vaccination. Vaccination comprised doses that each held 300 ug of mutant IDH1 20-mer peptide, plus topical imiquimod. The source material was PBMCs, sampled from a glioma patient whose treatment included an IDH1 peptide vaccine. These receptors were obtained from a man in his forties with glioma.

The chain is built from TRBV19 and TRBJ1-5; D uncertain. V was cut by 7 bases and J by 0 bases, with 19 bases left in between. Germline V lookup: CDR1 LNHDA, CDR2 SQIVND (reference sequence). The CDR3 length is 17 residues. The CDR3 region has the DNA TGTGCCAGTACCGACCACCGCAGACTGATTAGCAATCAGCCCCAGCATTTT. Its translation is CASTDHRRLISNQPQHF. The entire variable domain, with the rest obtained from reference TRBV19 and TRBJ1-5, is as follows: DGGITQSPKYLFRKEGQNVTLSCEQNLNHDAMYWYRQDPGQGLRLIYYSQIVNDFQKGDIAEGYSVSREKKESFPLTVTSAQKNPTAFYLCASTDHRRLISNQPQHFGDGTRLSIL.

V and J are TRBV6-1 and TRBJ1-1, with D possibly being TRBD1 (5 bases). V was shortened by 8 bases and J by 7 bases, with 20 bases between the two germline ends. CDR1 MNHNS and CDR2 SASEGT come from the germline V gene. The CDR3 sequence is 14 residues long. The CDR3 here is CASRRGQDAVEAFF. CDR3 sequence (DNA): TGTGCCAGCCGGCGGGGCCAAGACGCGGTTGAAGCTTTCTTT.

The V and J genes are TRBV5-1 and TRBJ1-1; 9 bases fit TRBD1. Trimming at V came to 3 bases and at J to 6 bases, leaving 3 bases not matched to a gene. The CDR3 is made up of 13 amino acids. Germline V lookup: CDR1 SGHRS, CDR2 YFSETQ. The CDR3 spells CASSSRTGAEAFF. Here the CDR3 DNA reads TGCGCCAGCAGCTCCCGGACAGGGGCTGAAGCTTTCTTT.

The J gene is TRBJ2-3, the V gene TRBV7-9; a possible D gene is TRBD2 (6 bases). The V end lost 1 base, the J end lost 7 bases, and 24 bases lay between the germline ends. The CDR3 consists of 18 residues. Germline V gene data show CDR1 as SEHNR and CDR2 as FQNEAQ (reference sequence). CDR3 DNA: TGTGCCAGCAGCTTAGTGGTCGAGGAGGGAGGCCGGACGTATACGCAGTATTTT. It is translated as CASSLVVEEGGRTYTQYF.

J is TRBJ2-7 and V is TRBV18; 11 nucleotides match TRBD2. The CDR3 extends over 16 amino acids. Trimming removed 4 bases from V and 0 bases from J; junction bases left unmatched: 5. The germline CDR1 and CDR2 sequences are KGHSH and LQKENI. CDR3 residues: CASSHPTSGISYEQYF. The DNA of the CDR3 is TGTGCCAGCTCACACCCGACTAGCGGGATCTCCTACGAGCAGTACTTC.

This clone came up once. The chain carries TRBV6-6 and TRBJ2-7; no definite D call. Germline-derived CDR1 and CDR2 are MNHNY and SVGAGI (reference sequence). The CDR3 totals 13 residues. With 7 bases removed from V and 2 bases from J, the gap between germline ends came to 12 bases. CDR3 in amino acids: CASKGTNPYEQYF. The CDR3 DNA sequence: TGTGCCAGCAAAGGCACAAATCCCTACGAGCAGTACTTC.

The chain has TRBV5-1 and TRBJ1-2; tentative D call: TRBD1 (5 bases). Germline CDR1 and CDR2: SGHRS and YFSETQ. This CDR3 is built from 16 residues. V gave up 4 bases and J gave up 1 base, with 17 bases separating them. The CDR3 nucleotides are TGCGCCAGCAGCAAAAGGGACGGGCGGCTTAACTATGGCTACACCTTC. As protein: CASSKRDGRLNYGYTF. Looking up the rest from reference TRBV5-1 and TRBJ1-2 gives the full variable domain: KAGVTQTPRYLIKTRGQQVTLSCSPISGHRSVSWYQQTPGQGLQFLFEYFSETQRNKGNFPGRFSGRQFSNSRSEMNVSTLELGDSALYLCASSKRDGRLNYGYTFGSGTRLTVV.

This chain links TRBV5-6 with TRBJ1-5, with D tentatively TRBD1 (5 bases). Trimming took 4 bases from V and 9 from J, leaving 14 bases between them. This CDR3 is 13 amino acids long. In germline, CDR1 is SGHDT, CDR2 YYEEEE. CDR3 DNA sequence: TGTGCCAGCAGCCTGGATCTTCAGGGGCCCCAGCATTTT. It encodes CASSLDLQGPQHF.

This chain links TRBV28 with TRBJ1-4; no clear D. Trimming shortened V by 5 bases and J by 5 bases, and 15 bases separated the two germline ends. This CDR3 has 15 residues. CDR1 and CDR2 from the germline V gene are MDHEN and SYDVKM. This CDR3 reads CASSPPKYPNEKLFF. The CDR3 DNA is TGTGCCAGCAGTCCCCCGAAATATCCCAATGAAAAACTGTTTTTT.

A single count supports this clone. This chain joins TRBV7-3 and TRBJ2-1, with 7 bases matching TRBD2. Germline loops: CDR1 SGHTA, CDR2 FQGTGA. Trimming took 5 bases from V and 0 from J; bases not matched to a gene: 4. This CDR3 contains 15 residues. The CDR3 loop is CASSELATSYNEQFF. The CDR3 DNA reads TGTGCCAGCAGCGAACTAGCGACCTCCTACAATGAGCAGTTCTTC.

The rearrangement joins TRBV5-1 to TRBJ1-1; tentative D call: TRBD1 (6 bases). Germline-derived CDR1 and CDR2 are SGHRS and YFSETQ. V gave up 4 bases and J gave up 7 bases, with 23 bases separating them. This CDR3 comprises 16 residues. CDR3 protein: CASSVMGSGAAGEAFF. The CDR3 region has the DNA TGCGCCAGCAGCGTAATGGGGTCGGGGGCAGCAGGTGAAGCTTTCTTT. The whole variable domain, filled in from reference TRBV5-1 and TRBJ1-1, reads KAGVTQTPRYLIKTRGQQVTLSCSPISGHRSVSWYQQTPGQGLQFLFEYFSETQRNKGNFPGRFSGRQFSNSRSEMNVSTLELGDSALYLCASSVMGSGAAGEAFFGQGTRLTVV.

The genes are TRBV28 and TRBJ1-5; TRBD1 aligns across 8 bases. The CDR3 extends over 14 amino acids. Germline CDR1 reads MDHEN; CDR2 reads SYDVKM. V shed 6 bases and J 7 bases; nucleotides not matched to a gene: 8. As DNA, the CDR3 is TGTGCCAGCAGCCTGGGACAGGAGCGACAGCCCCAGCATTTT. Translation gives CASSLGQERQPQHF.

The chain uses TRBV7-9 and TRBJ1-3, with TRBD1 as a possible D gene (5 bases). Germline V CDR1 and CDR2: SEHNR, FQNEAQ (reference sequence). Trimming took off 6 bases at V and 1 base at J, with 10 bases between the two ends. The CDR3 is made up of 14 amino acids. CDR3: CASRKPGSGNTIYF. DNA for the CDR3: TGTGCCAGCAGGAAACCAGGGTCTGGAAACACCATATATTTT.

This rearrangement joins TRBV7-9 to TRBJ2-1; 11 bases map to TRBD2. Unmatched junction bases numbered 8, after V lost 0 bases and J lost 10 bases. Looked up from germline, CDR1 is SEHNR and CDR2 is FQNEAQ (reference sequence). The CDR3 spans 16 residues. DNA for the CDR3: TGTGCCAGCAGCTTAGCCGGGACTAGCGGCTCGGAGGAGCAGTTCTTC. It specifies CASSLAGTSGSEEQFF.

This clone was seen only a few times. The rearrangement joins TRBV27 to TRBJ2-4; TRBD1 matches 7 bases. V was clipped by 8 bases and J by 3 bases; unmatched bases: 4. Germline CDR1 reads MNHEY; CDR2 reads SMNVEV (reference sequence). There are 13 residues in the CDR3. The CDR3 protein is CASSWDSKNIQYF. CDR3 DNA sequence: TGTGCCAGCTCCTGGGACAGCAAAAACATTCAGTACTTC.

The chain recombines TRBV10-1 with TRBJ1-3; D may be TRBD1 (5 bases). The germline V and J ends were trimmed by 3 bases and 0 bases, with 9 bases remaining between them. Germline assignment: CDR1 WNHNN and CDR2 SYGVQD (reference sequence). The CDR3 covers 15 residues. The CDR3 reads CASSDRTYSGNTIYF. The CDR3 nucleotides read TGCGCCAGCAGTGACCGGACATACTCTGGAAACACCATATATTTT.

V gene TRBV27 combines with J gene TRBJ1-1; D remains ambiguous. This CDR3 spans 11 amino acids. Per the germline V gene, CDR1 is MNHEY and CDR2 is SMNVEV (reference sequence). The ends were cut back, 7 bases at V and 7 bases at J, with 10 bases in the middle. CDR3 amino acids: CASKFPVEAFF. DNA of the CDR3: TGTGCCAGCAAATTCCCGGTTGAAGCTTTCTTT.

This chain joins TRBV19 and TRBJ1-1; D call uncertain. The CDR3 is 14 residues long. V lost 2 bases and J lost 7, with 14 bases in between. Per germline, CDR1 LNHDA and CDR2 SQIVND (reference sequence). CDR3 sequence reads: CASSIIKGRSEAFF. For the CDR3, the DNA is TGTGCCAGTAGTATAATCAAGGGAAGAAGTGAAGCTTTCTTT.

The chain has TRBV28 and TRBJ2-2, with D perhaps TRBD2 (5 bases). V was cut by 2 bases and J by 0 bases, with 10 bases left in between. The CDR3 loop spans 16 amino acids. Germline V gene lookup returns CDR1 MDHEN and CDR2 SYDVKM. The CDR3 sequence: CASSLPGNTNTGELFF. The CDR3 DNA sequence: TGTGCCAGCAGTTTACCGGGGAATACGAACACCGGGGAGCTGTTTTTT.

The J gene is TRBJ1-4, the V gene TRBV7-3, with a tentative D call TRBD1 (5 bases). This CDR3 contains 17 residues. Trimming cost V 0 bases and J 5 bases, with 16 bases left between them. Per the germline V gene, CDR1 is SGHTA and CDR2 is FQGTGA. CDR3 amino acids: CASSLTPVRGGNEKLFF. The CDR3 nucleotides read TGTGCCAGCAGCTTAACCCCCGTGCGGGGCGGGAATGAAAAACTGTTTTTT.

The chain is built from TRBV4-1 and TRBJ2-3; 8 bases align to TRBD2. J lost 6 bases, V lost 4 bases, and 9 bases had no gene match. This CDR3 has 15 amino acids. In germline, CDR1 is MGHRA, CDR2 YSYEKL. CDR3 DNA sequence: TGCGCCAGCAGCCTACAACTAGCGGACCTGGATACGCAGTATTTT. Protein sequence: CASSLQLADLDTQYF.

This clone was detected once. The chain carries TRBV7-9 and TRBJ2-1, with TRBD2 as a possible D gene (6 bases). The CDR3 has 15 residues. CDR1 is SEHNR and CDR2 is FQNEAQ in the germline V gene (reference sequence). With 5 bases removed from V and 5 bases from J, the gap between germline ends came to 16 bases. The CDR3 sequence is CASSPVWGDHNEQFF. CDR3 bases: TGTGCCAGCAGCCCAGTGTGGGGGGACCACAATGAGCAGTTCTTC.

This clone was detected once. The chain employs TRBV5-1 and TRBJ2-2; D gene ambiguous. The CDR3 runs to 13 residues. Germline loops: CDR1 SGHRS, CDR2 YFSETQ. Trimming left V 6 bases short and J 5 bases short, with 11 bases between. CDR3 bases: TGCGCCAGCAACGTCCAGGAAACCGGGGAGCTGTTTTTT. Protein: CASNVQETGELFF.

The V call is TRBV2, the J call TRBJ1-2, with 10 nucleotides matching TRBD1. The CDR3 is made up of 14 amino acids. Trimming removed 6 bases from V and 6 bases from J; junction bases left unmatched: 7. The germline V gene encodes CDR1 SNHLY and CDR2 FYNNEI. CDR3 nucleotides: TGTGCCAGCAGGCCCCCGGGACAGGGGAATGGCTACACCTTC. Its translation is CASRPPGQGNGYTF.

In nucleotides, the CDR3 is TGCGCCAGCAGCCAAGAAGTGTGGGGTATCGGAAACACCATATATTTT. Its protein product is CASSQEVWGIGNTIYF. This chain connects TRBV4-1 to TRBJ1-3; D unclear. This CDR3 contains 16 residues. Per germline, CDR1 MGHRA and CDR2 YSYEKL. V was trimmed by 0 bases and J by 4 bases, leaving 13 bases between them.

The chain joins TRBV28 to TRBJ1-2, with D hard to call. This CDR3 is built from 13 residues. Germline values: CDR1 MDHEN, CDR2 SYDVKM. Trimming pared 3 bases from V and 4 bases from J, leaving 9 bases between. In DNA form, the CDR3 reads TGTGCCAGCAGTTTGGTTCAGTCCTATGGCTACACCTTC. Its translation is CASSLVQSYGYTF.

CDR3 coding DNA: TGTGCCAGCAGCCATATCATCCTGGGGAACACCGGGGAGCTGTTTTTT. This encodes CASSHIILGNTGELFF. The chain uses TRBV7-8 and TRBJ2-2; no firm D call. This CDR3 contains 16 residues. From germline, CDR1 is SGHVS and CDR2 FQNEAQ. V was cut by 5 bases and J by 1 base, with 14 bases left in between.

The CDR3, as DNA: TGTGCCAGCAGCTTGGCCGCAAGCGGGAGATCCTCCTACGAGCAGTACTTC. Its translation: CASSLAASGRSSYEQYF. V gene TRBV5-6 combines with J gene TRBJ2-5, with 8 positions matching TRBD2. Matching the DNA end better, TRBJ2-7 makes the J call doubtful. CDR1 and CDR2 (germline): SGHDT, YYEEEE. The CDR3 totals 17 residues.

V usage is TRBV6-1 and J usage is TRBJ1-6; weak D call: TRBD1 (6 bases). Looked up from germline, CDR1 is MNHNS and CDR2 is SASEGT. V was cut by 6 bases and J by 6 bases, with 15 bases left in between. The CDR3 has 15 residues. In nucleotides, the CDR3 is TGTGCCAGCAGGGTGGAGGACAGCTCTAATTCACCCCTCCACTTT. This sequence encodes CASRVEDSSNSPLHF.

The gene calls are TRBV18 and TRBJ2-7; D gene unclear. CDR1 is KGHSH, CDR2 LQKENI, per germline. The germline V and J ends were trimmed by 4 bases and 5 bases, with 15 bases remaining between them. CDR3 length: 14 residues. Written as DNA, the CDR3 is TGTGCCAGCTCACACCGCTACGAAGGGCACGAGCAGTACTTC. Encoded protein: CASSHRYEGHEQYF.

This sequence joins TRBV18 and TRBJ2-1; D possibly corresponds to TRBD1 (5 bases). V was clipped by 0 bases and J by 3 bases, with 12 bases between them. This CDR3 is built from 16 residues. CDR1 and CDR2 (germline): KGHSH, LQKENI. CDR3 sequence (DNA): TGTGCCAGCTCACCACCCAGGGCGGCTTACTACAATGAGCAGTTCTTC. Amino acids: CASSPPRAAYYNEQFF.

The chain has TRBV4-3 and TRBJ2-7, with D possibly TRBD2 on 5 matching bases. Trimming stripped 0 bases from V and 4 bases from J, with 13 bases between. CDR1 is LGHNA and CDR2 is YSLEER in the germline V gene. The CDR3 totals 15 residues. The CDR3 DNA sequence: TGCGCCAGCAGCCAAGATAGAGGTAGCGTGTACGAGCAGTACTTC. Translated: CASSQDRGSVYEQYF.